The present entry profiles one T cell receptor (beta chain) with its context. What it recognizes is unknown. Investigators excluded patients with uncontrolled infection, other autoimmune disease, pregnancy or lactation. Diagnosis relied on clinical symptoms, serum thyroxine and TRAb, thyroid ultrasound and orbital computed tomography. Germline loops: CDR1 MNHEY, CDR2 SVGAGI. V was cut by 5 bases and J by 5 bases, with 13 bases left in between. CDR3 length: 13 amino acids. This sample stems from a study of T cells in Graves' hyperthyroidism and ophthalmopathy. Overall study context: Pretreatment peripheral blood was obtained at initial diagnosis.

The source material, RNA transcripts, was used to amplify TCR beta CDR3 regions. An initial round of RT-PCR targeting the TCR CDR3 relied on the HTBI primer set. TCRdb redid the calling of the multiplex PCR reads with MiXCR, one entry per CDR3 protein. The table includes about 840,000 distinct CDR3 sequences, approximately 40% detected once. Overall study findings and caveats: A 13 V-J signature model discriminated ophthalmopathy versus stable hyperthyroidism.

The sequence came from a man aged 18 to 30 with Graves' hyperthyroidism. This chain uses TRBV6-5 with TRBJ2-7; D is possibly TRBD1 (5 bases). The source material was blood. CDR3 loop: CASSIQGTHEQYF. Written as DNA, the CDR3 is TGTGCCAGCAGTATTCAGGGAACCCACGAGCAGTACTTC.